This T cell receptor beta chain stems from a study of response to subunit inactivated influenza vaccine. To note about this clonotype: What it binds is not known.

Findings and caveats of the study: Every seasonal influenza vaccination brings in few new T cells, the authors suggested.

V lost 0 bases to trimming and J lost 3 bases, with 9 bases between them. The germline V gene has CDR1 MNHEY and CDR2 SVGAGI. The CDR3 contains 15 residues. TCRdb itself ran the RT-PCR reads through MiXCR, one entry per CDR3 protein. The sample lists approximately 300,000 distinct CDR3 sequences, roughly 22% seen once, with about a tenth in the top ten. This TCR derives from a man between 50 and 69 years old who received an inactivated influenza vaccine. The sequenced sample was PBMCs from blood, obtained 21 months after vaccination. The chain uses TRBV6-5 and TRBJ1-5, with D hard to call. The CDR3 DNA reads as TGTGCCAGCAGTTACTCTCCAATTCCCAATCAGCCCCAGCATTTT. Its translation: CASSYSPIPNQPQHF.